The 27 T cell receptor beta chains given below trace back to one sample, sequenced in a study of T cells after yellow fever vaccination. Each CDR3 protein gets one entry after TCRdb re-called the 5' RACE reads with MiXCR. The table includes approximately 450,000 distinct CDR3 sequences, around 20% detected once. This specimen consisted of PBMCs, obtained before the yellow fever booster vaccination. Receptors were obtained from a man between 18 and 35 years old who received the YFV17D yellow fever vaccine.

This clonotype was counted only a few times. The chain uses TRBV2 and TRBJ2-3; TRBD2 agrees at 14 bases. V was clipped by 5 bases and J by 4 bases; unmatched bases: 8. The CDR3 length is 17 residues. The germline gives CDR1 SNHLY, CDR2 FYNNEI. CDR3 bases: TGTGCCAGCAGTCCTAATAGACTAGCGGGGGGGTCAGATACGCAGTATTTT. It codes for CASSPNRLAGGSDTQYF.

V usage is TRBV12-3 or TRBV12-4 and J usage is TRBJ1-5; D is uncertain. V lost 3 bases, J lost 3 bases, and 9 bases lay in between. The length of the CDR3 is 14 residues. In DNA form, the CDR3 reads TGTGCCAGCAGTTTCGGGATCCTCAATCAGCCCCAGCATTTT. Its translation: CASSFGILNQPQHF.

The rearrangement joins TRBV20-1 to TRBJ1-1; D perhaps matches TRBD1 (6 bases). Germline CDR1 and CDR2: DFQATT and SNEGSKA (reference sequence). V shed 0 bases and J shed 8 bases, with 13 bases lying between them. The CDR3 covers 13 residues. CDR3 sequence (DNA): TGCAGTGCTAGAGAATCGAACAGGGCGGAAGCTTTCTTT. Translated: CSARESNRAEAFF.

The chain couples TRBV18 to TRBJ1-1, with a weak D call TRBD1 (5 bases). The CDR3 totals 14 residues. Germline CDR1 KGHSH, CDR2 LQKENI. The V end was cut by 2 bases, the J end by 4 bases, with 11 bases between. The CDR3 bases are TGTGCCAGCTCACCATTGGGAGGGGCCACTGAAGCTTTCTTT. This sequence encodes CASSPLGGATEAFF.

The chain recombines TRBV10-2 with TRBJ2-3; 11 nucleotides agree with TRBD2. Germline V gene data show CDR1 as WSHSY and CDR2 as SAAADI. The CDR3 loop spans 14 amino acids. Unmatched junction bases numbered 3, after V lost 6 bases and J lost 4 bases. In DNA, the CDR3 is TGCGCCAGCAGGGAGGGACTAGCGGCAGATACGCAGTATTTT. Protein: CASREGLAADTQYF.

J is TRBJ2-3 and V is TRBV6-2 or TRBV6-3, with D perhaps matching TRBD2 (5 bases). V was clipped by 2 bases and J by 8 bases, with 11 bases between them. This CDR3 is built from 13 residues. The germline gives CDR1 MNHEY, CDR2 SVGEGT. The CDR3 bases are TGTGCCAGCAGTTACGCGGGTTATGGTACGCAGTATTTT. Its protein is CASSYAGYGTQYF.

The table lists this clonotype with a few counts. Here the CDR3 reads CASSPGQGLGEQYF. The CDR3 nucleotides read TGTGCCAGCAGCCCAGGACAGGGCCTCGGCGAGCAGTACTTC. The chain carries TRBV7-8 and TRBJ2-7; 8 bases match TRBD1. This CDR3 is 14 amino acids long. The germline gives CDR1 SGHVS, CDR2 FQNEAQ. The junction had 9 bases not matched to a gene; V was cut back by 5 bases and J by 6 bases.

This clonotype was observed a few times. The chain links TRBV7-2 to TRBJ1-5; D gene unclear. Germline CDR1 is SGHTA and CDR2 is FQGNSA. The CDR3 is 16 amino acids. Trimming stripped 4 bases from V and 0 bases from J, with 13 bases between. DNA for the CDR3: TGTGCCAGCAGCTCCCTTGGGGTCTATAGCAATCAGCCCCAGCATTTT. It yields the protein CASSSLGVYSNQPQHF.

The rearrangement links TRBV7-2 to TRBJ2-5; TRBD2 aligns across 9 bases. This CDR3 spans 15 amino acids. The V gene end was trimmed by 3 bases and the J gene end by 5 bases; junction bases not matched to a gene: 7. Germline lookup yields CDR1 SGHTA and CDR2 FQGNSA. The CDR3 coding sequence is TGTGCCAGCAGCTTCACGACTAGCGGTGGGGAGACCCAGTACTTC. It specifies CASSFTTSGGETQYF.

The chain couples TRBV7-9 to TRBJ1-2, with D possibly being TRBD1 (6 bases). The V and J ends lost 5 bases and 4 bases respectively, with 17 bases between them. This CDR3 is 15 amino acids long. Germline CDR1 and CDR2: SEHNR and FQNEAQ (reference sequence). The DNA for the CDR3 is TGTGCCAGCAGCGACTCCGACAGGTTTTTCTATGGCTACACCTTC. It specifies CASSDSDRFFYGYTF. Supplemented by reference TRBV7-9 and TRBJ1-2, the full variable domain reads DTGVSQNPRHKITKRGQNVTFRCDPISEHNRLYWYRQTLGQGPEFLTYFQNEAQLEKSRLLSDRFSAERPKGSFSTLEIQRTEQGDSAMYLCASSDSDRFFYGYTFGSGTRLTVV.

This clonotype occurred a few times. The CDR3 sequence: CASSLGPDGSYEQYF. CDR3 in DNA: TGCGCCAGCAGCTTGGGGCCGGACGGCTCCTACGAGCAGTACTTC. V is TRBV5-1 and J is TRBJ2-7, with unresolved D. Trimming removed 0 bases at V and 0 bases at J, with 10 bases between. CDR3 length: 15 amino acids. Germline values: CDR1 SGHRS, CDR2 YFSETQ. Full variable domain (missing parts from reference TRBV5-1 and TRBJ2-7): KAGVTQTPRYLIKTRGQQVTLSCSPISGHRSVSWYQQTPGQGLQFLFEYFSETQRNKGNFPGRFSGRQFSNSRSEMNVSTLELGDSALYLCASSLGPDGSYEQYFGPGTRLTVT.

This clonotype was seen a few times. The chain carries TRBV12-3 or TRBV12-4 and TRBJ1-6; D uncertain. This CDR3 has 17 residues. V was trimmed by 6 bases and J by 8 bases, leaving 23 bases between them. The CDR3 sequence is CASRNTAREGSYSPLHF. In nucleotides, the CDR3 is TGTGCCAGCAGGAACACGGCTCGGGAGGGATCATATTCACCCCTCCACTTT.

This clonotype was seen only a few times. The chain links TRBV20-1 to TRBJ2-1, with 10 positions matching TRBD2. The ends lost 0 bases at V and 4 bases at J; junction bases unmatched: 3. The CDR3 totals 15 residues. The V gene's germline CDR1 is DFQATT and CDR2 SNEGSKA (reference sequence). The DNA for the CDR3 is TGCAGTGCTAGAGAGGAGCGGGGGGGATACAATGAGCAGTTCTTC. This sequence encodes CSAREERGGYNEQFF.

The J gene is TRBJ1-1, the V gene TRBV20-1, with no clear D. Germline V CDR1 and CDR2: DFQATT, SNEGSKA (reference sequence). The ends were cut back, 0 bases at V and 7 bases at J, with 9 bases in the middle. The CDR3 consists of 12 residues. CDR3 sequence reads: CSARDEGLEAFF. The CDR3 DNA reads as TGCAGTGCTAGAGATGAGGGCCTTGAAGCTTTCTTT.

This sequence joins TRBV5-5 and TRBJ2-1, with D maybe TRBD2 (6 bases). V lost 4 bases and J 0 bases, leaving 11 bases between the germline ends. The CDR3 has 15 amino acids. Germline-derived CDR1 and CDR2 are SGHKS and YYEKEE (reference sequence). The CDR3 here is CASSTYGSSYNEQFF. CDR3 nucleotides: TGTGCCAGCAGCACGTACGGGAGCTCCTACAATGAGCAGTTCTTC.

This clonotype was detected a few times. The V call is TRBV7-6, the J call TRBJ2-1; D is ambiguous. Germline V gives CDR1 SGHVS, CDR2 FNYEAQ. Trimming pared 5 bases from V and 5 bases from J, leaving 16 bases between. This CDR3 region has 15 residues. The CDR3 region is CASSPQARQDNEQFF. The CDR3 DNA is TGTGCCAGCAGCCCCCAAGCGCGGCAGGACAATGAGCAGTTCTTC.

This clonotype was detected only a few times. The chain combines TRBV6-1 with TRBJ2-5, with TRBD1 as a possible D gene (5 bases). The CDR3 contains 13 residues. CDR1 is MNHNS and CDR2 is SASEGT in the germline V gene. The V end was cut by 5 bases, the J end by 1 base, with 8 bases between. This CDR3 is CASSRQTQETQYF. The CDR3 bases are TGTGCCAGCAGTAGACAGACCCAAGAGACCCAGTACTTC.

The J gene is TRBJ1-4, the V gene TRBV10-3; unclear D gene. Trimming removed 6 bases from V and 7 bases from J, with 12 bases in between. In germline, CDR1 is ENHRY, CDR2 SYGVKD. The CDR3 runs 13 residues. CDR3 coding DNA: TGTGCCATCAGGTCCGGGTACGGTGAAAAACTGTTTTTT. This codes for CAIRSGYGEKLFF.

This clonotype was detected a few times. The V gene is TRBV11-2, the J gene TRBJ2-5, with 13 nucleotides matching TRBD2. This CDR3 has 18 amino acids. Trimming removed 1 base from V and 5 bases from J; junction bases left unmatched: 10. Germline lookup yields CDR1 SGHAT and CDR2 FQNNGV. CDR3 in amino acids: CASSLGLAGGHLAETQYF. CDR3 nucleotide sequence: TGTGCCAGCAGCTTAGGACTAGCGGGGGGCCACCTGGCGGAGACCCAGTACTTC. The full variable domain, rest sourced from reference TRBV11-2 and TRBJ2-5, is EAGVAQSPRYKIIEKRQSVAFWCNPISGHATLYWYQQILGQGPKLLIQFQNNGVVDDSQLPKDRFSAERLKGVDSTLKIQPAKLEDSAVYLCASSLGLAGGHLAETQYFGPGTRLLVL.

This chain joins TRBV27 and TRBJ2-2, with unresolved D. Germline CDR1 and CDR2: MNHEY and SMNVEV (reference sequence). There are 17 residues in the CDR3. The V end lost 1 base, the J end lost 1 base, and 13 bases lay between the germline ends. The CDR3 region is CASSLYETKVNTGELFF. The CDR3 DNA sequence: TGTGCCAGCAGTTTATACGAAACTAAAGTGAACACCGGGGAGCTGTTTTTT.

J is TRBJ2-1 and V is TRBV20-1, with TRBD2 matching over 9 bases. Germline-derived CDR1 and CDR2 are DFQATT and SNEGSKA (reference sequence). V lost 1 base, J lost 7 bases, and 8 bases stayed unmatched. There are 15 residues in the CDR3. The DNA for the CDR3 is TGCAGTGCTAGAGTCCCTAGCGGGGCTGGGAATGAGCAGTTCTTC. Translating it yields CSARVPSGAGNEQFF.

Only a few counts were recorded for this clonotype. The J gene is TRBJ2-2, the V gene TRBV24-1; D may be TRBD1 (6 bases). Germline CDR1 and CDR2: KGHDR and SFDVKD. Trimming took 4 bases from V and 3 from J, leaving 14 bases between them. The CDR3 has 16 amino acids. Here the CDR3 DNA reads TGTGCCACCAGTGACCCCCGGGACACGTACACCGGGGAGCTGTTTTTT. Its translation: CATSDPRDTYTGELFF.

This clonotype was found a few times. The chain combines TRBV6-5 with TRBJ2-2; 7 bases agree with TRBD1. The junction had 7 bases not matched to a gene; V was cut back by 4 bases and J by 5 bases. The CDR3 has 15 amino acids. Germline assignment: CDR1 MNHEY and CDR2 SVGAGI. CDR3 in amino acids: CASSFTGVWTGELFF. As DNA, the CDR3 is TGTGCCAGCAGTTTTACAGGGGTGTGGACCGGGGAGCTGTTTTTT.

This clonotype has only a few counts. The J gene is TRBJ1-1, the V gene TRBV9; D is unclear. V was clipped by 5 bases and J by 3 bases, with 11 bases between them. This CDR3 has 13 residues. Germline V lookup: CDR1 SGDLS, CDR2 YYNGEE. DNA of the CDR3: TGTGCCAGCAGGGTGATGGAGGACACTGAAGCTTTCTTT. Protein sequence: CASRVMEDTEAFF.

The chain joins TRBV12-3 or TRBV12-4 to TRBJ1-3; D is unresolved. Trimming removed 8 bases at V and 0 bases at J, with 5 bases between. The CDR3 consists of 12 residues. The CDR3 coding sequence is TGTGCCAGCTTACCCTCTGGAAACACCATATATTTT. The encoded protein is CASLPSGNTIYF.

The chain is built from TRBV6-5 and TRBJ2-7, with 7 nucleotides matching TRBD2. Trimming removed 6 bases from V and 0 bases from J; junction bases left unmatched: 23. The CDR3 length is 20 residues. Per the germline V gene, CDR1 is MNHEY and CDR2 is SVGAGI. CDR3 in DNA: TGTGCCAGCAGAGTTATTTATGGGAGGGGTTCCCGATCTTCCTCCTACGAGCAGTACTTC. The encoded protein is CASRVIYGRGSRSSSYEQYF.

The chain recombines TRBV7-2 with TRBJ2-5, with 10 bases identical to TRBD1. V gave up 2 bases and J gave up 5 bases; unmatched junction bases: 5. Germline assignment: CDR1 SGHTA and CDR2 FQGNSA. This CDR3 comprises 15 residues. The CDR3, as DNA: TGTGCCAGCAGCTTACCGACAGGGGGCGTCGAGACCCAGTACTTC. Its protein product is CASSLPTGGVETQYF.